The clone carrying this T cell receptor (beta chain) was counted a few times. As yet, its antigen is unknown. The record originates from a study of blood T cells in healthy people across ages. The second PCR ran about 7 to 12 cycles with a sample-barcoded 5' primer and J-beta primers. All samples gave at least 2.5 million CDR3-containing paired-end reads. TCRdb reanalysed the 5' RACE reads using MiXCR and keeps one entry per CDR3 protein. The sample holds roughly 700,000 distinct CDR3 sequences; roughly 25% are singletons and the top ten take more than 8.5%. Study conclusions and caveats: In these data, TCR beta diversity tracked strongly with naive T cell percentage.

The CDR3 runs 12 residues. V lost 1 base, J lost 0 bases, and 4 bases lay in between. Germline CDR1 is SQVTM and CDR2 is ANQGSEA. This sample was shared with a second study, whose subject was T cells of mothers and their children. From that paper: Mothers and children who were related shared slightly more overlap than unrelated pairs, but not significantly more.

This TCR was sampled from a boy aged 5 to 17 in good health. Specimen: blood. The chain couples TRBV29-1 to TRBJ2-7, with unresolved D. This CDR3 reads CSVEVGSYEQYF. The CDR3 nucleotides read TGCAGCGTTGAAGTGGGCTCCTACGAGCAGTACTTC.